The 9 T cell receptor beta chains presented below share a single source sample, sequenced in a study of identical twins. TCRdb recomputed calls from the 5' RACE reads with MiXCR, one row per CDR3 protein. Of some 600,000 distinct CDR3 sequences detected, roughly 6.6% appear once; the ten largest clones hold 1.6%. The same sample was also used in a study of yellow fever vaccine responses in identical twins.

Source material: PBMCs. The source of these receptors is a woman under 30 in good health.

This chain joins TRBV7-9 and TRBJ2-3, with TRBD2 identical over 8 bases. Germline V gene sequence: CDR1 SEHNR, CDR2 FQNEAQ (reference sequence). The CDR3 is 17 amino acids. Trimming at V came to 1 base and at J to 0 bases, leaving 6 bases not matched to a gene. CDR3 sequence (DNA): TGTGCCAGCAGCTTAGGTAGCGGGGCCGTCAGCACAGATACGCAGTATTTT. Its translation: CASSLGSGAVSTDTQYF.

This clonotype has only a few counts. The chain carries TRBV28 and TRBJ2-5, with D unresolved. Trimming took 3 bases from V and 2 from J, leaving 13 bases between them. Germline CDR1 is MDHEN and CDR2 is SYDVKM. This CDR3 has 15 amino acids. The CDR3 DNA reads TGTGCCAGCAGTTTGTTAACAGATCCACAAGAGACCCAGTACTTC. Translation: CASSLLTDPQETQYF.

This clonotype was recorded at least ten times. This chain uses TRBV12-3 or TRBV12-4 with TRBJ1-2, with TRBD1 as a possible D gene (6 bases). V was clipped by 6 bases and J by 2 bases, with 13 bases between them. CDR3 length: 14 amino acids. CDR3 in amino acids: CASSPGGINYGYTF. Written as DNA, the CDR3 is TGTGCCAGCAGCCCGGGGGGCATAAACTATGGCTACACCTTC.

V gene TRBV20-1 combines with J gene TRBJ1-5; D not resolved. The CDR3 is made up of 13 amino acids. Per the germline V gene, CDR1 is DFQATT and CDR2 is SNEGSKA (reference sequence). V was shortened by 0 bases and J by 9 bases, with 12 bases between the two germline ends. The CDR3 region is CSARDRESLPQHF. The CDR3 region has the DNA TGCAGTGCTAGAGATAGGGAGTCCCTGCCCCAGCATTTT.

Only a few counts were recorded for this clonotype. The V call is TRBV7-9, the J call TRBJ2-7; TRBD2 aligns across 10 bases. With 6 bases clipped from V and 3 bases from J, the junction kept 14 bases outside the gene matches. This CDR3 spans 17 amino acids. The germline V gene encodes CDR1 SEHNR and CDR2 FQNEAQ (reference sequence). The DNA for the CDR3 is TGTGCCAGCAGTCTCTCGCGGCTAGCGGGAGTAAGCTACGAGCAGTACTTC. Translation: CASSLSRLAGVSYEQYF.

This clonotype came up a few times. The chain recombines TRBV3-1 with TRBJ2-1; perhaps TRBD2 as D (6 bases). Germline CDR1 is LGHDT and CDR2 is YNNKEL (reference sequence). The CDR3 loop spans 11 amino acids. The V end was cut by 5 bases, the J end by 9 bases, with 8 bases between. CDR3 bases: TGTGCCAGCAGCGAAGCGGGTGAGCAGTTCTTC. It codes for CASSEAGEQFF.

A few counts support this clonotype. The CDR3 nucleotides are TGTGCCAGCAGCCTCTCCGGGACTAGAAGCCACGAGCAGTACTTC. It specifies CASSLSGTRSHEQYF. The rearrangement links TRBV2 to TRBJ2-7; 8 bases are shared with TRBD2. After removal of 6 bases from V and 5 bases from J, the junction contained 12 bases not matched to a gene. There are 15 residues in the CDR3. The germline V gene has CDR1 SNHLY and CDR2 FYNNEI.

The table lists this clonotype with a few counts. This chain connects TRBV5-1 to TRBJ2-7; D remains unclear. Per germline, CDR1 SGHRS and CDR2 YFSETQ. The CDR3 loop spans 15 amino acids. The germline V and J ends were trimmed by 0 bases and 0 bases, with 10 bases remaining between them. The CDR3 loop reads CASSLEALLSYEQYF. CDR3 nucleotides: TGCGCCAGCAGCTTGGAAGCGTTACTCTCCTACGAGCAGTACTTC.

Ten or more counts support this clonotype. The chain couples TRBV5-6 to TRBJ2-3; D not resolved. This CDR3 has 19 residues. V was clipped by 2 bases and J by 5 bases, with 27 bases between them. CDR1 and CDR2 (germline): SGHDT, YYEEEE. The CDR3 DNA follows: TGTGCCAGCAGCTTTCGGTTTGGCACCTCCCTAGTTAGAGTAGATACGCAGTATTTT. This translates into CASSFRFGTSLVRVDTQYF.